Shown below are 8 T cell receptor beta chains from a single sample sequenced in a study of tumor-infiltrating lymphocytes in oesophageal squamous cell carcinoma. TCRdb re-analysed the PCR reads in MiXCR, keeping a single row per CDR3 protein. The data show about 19,000 distinct CDR3 sequences, about two fifths seen once. Sequences were obtained from normal esophageal tissue next to the tumor. Receptors originate from a male donor with esophageal squamous cell carcinoma.

The chain couples TRBV6-2 or TRBV6-3 to TRBJ2-3; D is ambiguous. The DNA end is more similar to TRBJ1-1, so the J call may be wrong. The CDR3 runs 15 residues. Germline loops: CDR1 MNHEY, CDR2 SVGEGT. CDR3 residues: CASRPGTSLNTEAFF. Written as DNA, the CDR3 is TGTGCCAGCAGGCCGGGCACCTCTTTGAACACTGAAGCTTTCTTT.

The chain is built from TRBV12-3 or TRBV12-4 and TRBJ1-1, with 8 bases matching TRBD1. There are 16 residues in the CDR3. V was clipped by 1 base and J by 4 bases; unmatched bases: 8. The CDR3 region is CASSLGRGTGSTEAFF. In nucleotides, the CDR3 is TGTGCCAGCAGTTTAGGTAGGGGGACAGGCTCCACTGAAGCTTTCTTT.

This clonotype was observed a handful of times. The chain uses TRBV7-3 and TRBJ2-1, with D possibly being TRBD1 (5 bases). CDR1 and CDR2 (germline): SGHTA, FQGTGA. Trimming removed 5 bases from V and 0 bases from J, with 8 bases in between. The CDR3 consists of 14 residues. The CDR3 here is CASSRQSSYNEQFF. The CDR3 nucleotides read TGTGCCAGCAGCCGACAGAGCTCCTACAATGAGCAGTTCTTC.

The V call is TRBV18, the J call TRBJ2-2, with 8 bases matching TRBD2. The V and J ends lost 4 bases and 5 bases, in that order; junction bases with no gene match: 15. There are 18 residues in the CDR3. Germline V gene sequence: CDR1 KGHSH, CDR2 LQKENI. CDR3 bases: TGTGCCAGCTCACTCGCGCTGACTAGCGCACTAACGACCGGGGAGCTGTTTTTT. Encoded protein: CASSLALTSALTTGELFF.

This clonotype has a handful of counts. Being one base from a much bigger clone, this may be a read error. The V gene is TRBV5-1, the J gene TRBJ2-1, with D unclear. The DNA matches TRBJ2-7 better at its end, which makes the J call doubtful. Germline CDR1 reads SGHRS; CDR2 reads YFSETQ. CDR3 size: 15 residues. Here the CDR3 DNA reads TGCGCCAGCAGACCACTCCACAGCTCCTACAATGAGCAGTACTTC. Translating it yields CASRPLHSSYNEQYF.

In this sample, this clonotype turned up many times. This chain joins TRBV4-2 and TRBJ2-1; 11 nucleotides agree with TRBD2. In germline, CDR1 is LGHNA, CDR2 YNFKEQ. J gave up 0 bases and V 6 bases, and 4 bases lay outside the gene matches. This CDR3 is built from 16 residues. This chain's CDR3 is CASRLTSGTSYNEQFF. CDR3 DNA: TGTGCCAGCAGGTTGACTAGCGGGACCTCCTACAATGAGCAGTTCTTC.

For this clonotype: This clone may be a read error of a much larger clone one base away. The chain couples TRBV7-4 to TRBJ2-4; maybe TRBD2 (6 bases). Germline V gives CDR1 SGHVT, CDR2 SQSDAQ. This CDR3 region has 15 residues. Trimming shortened V by 5 bases and J by 13 bases, and 24 bases separated the two germline ends. CDR3 residues: CASSPWEDSYNEQYF. The CDR3 DNA sequence: TGTGCCAGCAGCCCTTGGGAGGACTCCTACAATGAGCAGTACTTC. Complete variable domain (other parts from reference TRBV7-4 and TRBJ2-4): GAGVSQSPRYKVAKRGRDVALRCDSISGHVTLYWYRQTLGQGSEVLTYSQSDAQRDKSGRPSGRFSAERPERSVSTLKIQRTEQGDSAVYLCASSPWEDSYNEQYFGAGTRLSVL.

In this sample, this clonotype turned up a few times. The chain combines TRBV4-1 with TRBJ2-3; TRBD2 is a possible D gene (6 bases). The CDR3 covers 18 residues. Deletions cut 1 base from V and 5 bases from J, with 22 bases between. Germline V gene sequence: CDR1 MGHRA, CDR2 YSYEKL. This CDR3 is CASSQVGGFGKEIDTQYF. Here the CDR3 DNA reads TGCGCCAGCAGCCAAGTGGGGGGTTTCGGGAAGGAGATAGATACGCAGTATTTT.